The rows below give T cell receptor beta chains drawn from one sample of a study of blood T cell repertoires in COVID-19. The method was immunoSEQ multiplex PCR; TCRdb's version includes in-frame clones alone and lacks a portion of them. The data show around 97,000 clones, with approximately 84% seen just once and less than 11% held by the top ten. The sample consisted of peripheral blood. The receptors here all came from a man between 65 and 85 years old with acute or convalescent COVID-19. Each CDR3 is given with its conserved first and last residue. D genes are given only for firm matches. Size tells how often a clone was seen (once, few, many) or the class of an expanded clone, and some rows leave it out.

NA	16	TRBJ2-4	TRBV3-1/TRBV3-2	TRBD2	CASSRTTSGGSGIQYF	TGTGCCAGCAGCCGTACTACTAGCGGGGGCTCGGGCATTCAGTACTTC
once	12	TRBJ2-7	TRBV11-3	NA	CASGKQEGEQYF	TGTGCCAGCGGGAAACAGGAGGGCGAGCAGTACTTC
NA	15	TRBJ1-5	TRBV18	NA	CASSPVQMKSQPQHF	TGTGCCAGCTCACCGGTCCAGATGAAGTCCCAGCCCCAGCATTTT
NA	13	TRBJ2-7	TRBV10-3	NA	CAISESTGYEQYF	TGTGCCATCAGTGAGTCGACGGGATACGAGCAGTACTTC
NA	15	TRBJ2-3	TRBV6-4	TRBD2	CASSDLGLATDTQYF	TGTGCCAGCAGTGACTTGGGACTAGCAACAGATACGCAGTATTTT
NA	16	TRBJ1-1	TRBV4-2	NA	CASSQVGQGMNTEAFF	TGTGCCAGCAGCCAAGTGGGTCAGGGGATGAACACTGAAGCTTTCTTT
NA	14	TRBJ1-1	TRBV6-5	NA	CASRTYTANTEAFF	TGTGCCAGCAGAACCTACACAGCGAACACTGAAGCTTTCTTT
NA	16	TRBJ1-4	TRBV7-9	TRBD1	CASSLNRGRVNEKLFF	TGTGCCAGCAGCTTAAACAGGGGGCGGGTTAATGAAAAACTGTTTTTT
NA	15	TRBJ1-4	TRBV6-2/TRBV6-3	TRBD1	CASSDRVSANEKLFF	TGTGCCAGCAGTGACAGGGTATCGGCTAATGAAAAACTGTTTTTT
NA	17	TRBJ2-1	TRBV5-6	TRBD2	CASSLRLAASSYNEQFF	TGTGCCAGCAGCTTGCGTCTAGCGGCAAGCTCCTACAATGAGCAGTTCTTC
NA	16	TRBJ2-5	TRBV6-2/TRBV6-3	NA	CASSYGGASYQETQYF	TGTGCCAGCAGTTATGGAGGGGCCAGCTACCAAGAGACCCAGTACTTC
NA	16	TRBJ2-6	TRBV11-2	NA	CASSLVASSGANVLTF	TGTGCCAGCAGCTTAGTGGCCAGCTCTGGGGCCAACGTCCTGACTTTC
once	15	TRBJ2-3	TRBV18	NA	CASSPYRSSTDTQYF	TGTGCCAGCTCACCATACAGATCTAGCACAGATACGCAGTATTTT
NA	14	TRBJ2-1	TRBV29-1	TRBD2	CSVSTSGSGGEQFF	TGCAGCGTATCTACTAGCGGGAGTGGTGGTGAGCAGTTCTTC
NA	16	TRBJ2-5	TRBV13	TRBD2	CASSWGLAGDGETQYF	TGTGCCAGCAGCTGGGGACTAGCGGGGGATGGGGAGACCCAGTACTTC
NA	14	TRBJ1-1	TRBV14	NA	CASSQADLRTEAFF	TGTGCCAGCAGCCAAGCAGATTTACGCACTGAAGCTTTCTTT
NA	16	TRBJ2-7	TRBV27	TRBD2	CASRGGVGSFLYEQYF	TGTGCCAGCAGGGGGGGGGTAGGCAGTTTCCTCTACGAGCAGTACTTC
NA	16	TRBJ1-4	TRBV5-4	NA	CASSLGNQGSDEKLFF	TGTGCCAGCAGCTTGGGGAATCAGGGGTCCGATGAAAAACTGTTTTTT
NA	18	TRBJ2-3	TRBV3-1/TRBV3-2	TRBD2	CASSKTGGSGPGTDTQYF	TGTGCCAGCAGCAAAACGGGCGGGAGTGGTCCCGGCACAGATACGCAGTATTTT
few	15	TRBJ1-1	TRBV19	TRBD1	CASSIVEGAGTEAFF	TGTGCCAGTAGTATAGTGGAGGGGGCAGGAACTGAAGCTTTCTTT
NA	18	TRBJ2-3	TRBV9	TRBD2	CASSVDEWAGDVTDTQYF	TGTGCCAGCAGCGTAGATGAATGGGCGGGAGACGTCACAGATACGCAGTATTTT
NA	15	TRBJ1-2	TRBV28	NA	CASSSPGGAWDGYTF	TGTGCCAGCAGTTCCCCGGGGGGGGCCTGGGATGGCTACACCTTC
NA	14	TRBJ1-3	TRBV30	NA	CAWSGTASGNTIYF	TGTGCCTGGAGTGGGACAGCCTCTGGAAACACCATATATTTT
NA	13	TRBJ2-7	TRBV30	NA	CAWSATFIHEQYF	TGTGCCTGGAGTGCCACTTTTATTCACGAGCAGTACTTC
NA	14	TRBJ1-6	TRBV30	NA	CAWSVPGKSSPLHF	TGTGCCTGGAGTGTTCCGGGTAAAAGCTCACCCCTCCACTTT
NA	19	TRBJ1-3	TRBV3-1/TRBV3-2	NA	CASSPVQASAGSSGNTIYF	TGTGCCAGCAGCCCTGTACAGGCCTCCGCTGGTTCCTCTGGAAACACCATATATTTT
NA	17	TRBJ2-2	TRBV2	TRBD2	CASSEAGAGGPGGELFF	TGTGCCAGCAGTGAAGCCGGAGCGGGAGGGCCCGGCGGGGAGCTGTTTTTT
NA	14	TRBJ2-1	TRBV19	TRBD1	CASRTGDRVNEQFF	TGTGCCAGTAGGACTGGAGACAGGGTTAATGAGCAGTTCTTC
NA	13	TRBJ1-4	TRBV20-1	NA	CSASGLTNEKLFF	TGCAGTGCTAGTGGGCTCACTAATGAAAAACTGTTTTTT
NA	14	TRBJ1-1	TRBV3-1/TRBV3-2	NA	CASTRGRADTEAFF	TGTGCCAGCACGAGGGGGAGGGCGGACACTGAAGCTTTCTTT
once	16	TRBJ2-1	TRBV5-1	NA	CASSSRTDAVYNEQFF	TGCGCCAGCAGTTCCCGAACTGATGCCGTCTACAATGAGCAGTTCTTC
NA	12	TRBJ1-1	TRBV5-1	NA	CASSLEGYRAFF	TGCGCCAGCAGCTTGGAGGGCTACAGGGCTTTCTTT
NA	15	TRBJ2-3	TRBV6-5	TRBD1	CASRIDRGGTDTQYF	TGTGCCAGCAGGATAGACAGGGGAGGCACAGATACGCAGTATTTT
NA	17	TRBJ2-1	TRBV9	TRBD1	CASSVVPGQGPSNEQFF	TGTGCCAGCAGCGTAGTTCCGGGACAGGGGCCAAGCAATGAGCAGTTCTTC
few	15	TRBJ1-1	TRBV2	TRBD1	CASSAGGAGNTEAFF	TGTGCCAGCAGTGCAGGGGGCGCCGGGAACACTGAAGCTTTCTTT
NA	17	TRBJ1-5	TRBV15	NA	CATSRDQVFVSNQPQHF	TGTGCCACCAGCAGAGATCAGGTCTTCGTGAGCAATCAGCCCCAGCATTTT